These T cell receptor beta chains were read from a single sample in a study of response to subunit inactivated influenza vaccine. MiXCR was run by TCRdb on the RT-PCR reads, yielding one entry per CDR3 protein. The sample includes hundreds of thousands of distinct CDR3 sequences, 12% seen only once; the top ten take about 9.4%. Here the sequenced sample was PBMCs from blood, taken on the day of vaccination. All receptors derive from a man between 45 and 60 years old who received an inactivated influenza vaccine. Each CDR3 is given with its conserved first and last residue. A D gene is named only where the DNA matches it firmly. Some rows mark clone size as missing; the rest say once, few, many or name a class of expanded clone.

TRBJ2-3	many	16	TRBV6-5	TRBD2	CASSSFSGGSTDTQYF	TGTGCCAGCAGTTCCTTTAGCGGGGGGAGCACAGATACGCAGTATTTT
TRBJ2-1	many	18	TRBV4-3	-	CASSQDSLRLGYGDEQFF	TGCGCCAGCAGCCAAGATTCCCTAAGACTGGGCTACGGGGATGAGCAGTTCTTC
TRBJ1-2	few	15	TRBV3-1	-	CASSQVEGWGYGYTF	TGTGCCAGCAGCCAAGTTGAAGGATGGGGCTATGGCTACACCTTC
TRBJ1-3	few	14	TRBV7-9	-	CASSLLGSGNTIYF	TGTGCCAGCAGCTTACTCGGGTCTGGAAACACCATATATTTT
TRBJ1-6	few	15	TRBV11-2	-	CASSHIREYTSPLHF	TGTGCCAGCAGCCATATCAGGGAATATACTTCACCCCTCCACTTT
TRBJ2-7	many	15	TRBV7-2	TRBD1	CASRARGTGFYEQYF	TGTGCCAGCAGGGCCCGCGGGACAGGGTTCTACGAGCAGTACTTC
TRBJ2-7	few	15	TRBV6-1	-	CASSEGTWGNYEQYF	TGTGCCAGCAGTGAAGGGACCTGGGGGAACTACGAGCAGTACTTC
TRBJ2-3	few	16	TRBV11-2	-	CASSHTGTSQGDTQYF	TGTGCCAGCAGCCACACCGGGACATCTCAAGGGGATACGCAGTATTTT
TRBJ2-1	many	17	TRBV7-8	TRBD2	CASSRRRLAGVGDEQFF	TGTGCCAGCAGCAGGAGGCGACTAGCGGGAGTCGGTGATGAGCAGTTCTTC
TRBJ2-5	few	14	TRBV7-2	TRBD2	CASRKTSAQETQYF	TGTGCCAGCAGAAAAACTAGCGCACAAGAGACCCAGTACTTC
TRBJ2-7	-	15	TRBV7-2	TRBD2	CASRLQAGGTYEQYF	TGTGCCAGCAGATTACAAGCGGGAGGGACCTACGAGCAGTACTTC
TRBJ2-3	few	14	TRBV7-9	-	CASSHTEGGDTQYF	TGTGCCAGCAGCCACACGGAGGGGGGGGATACGCAGTATTTT